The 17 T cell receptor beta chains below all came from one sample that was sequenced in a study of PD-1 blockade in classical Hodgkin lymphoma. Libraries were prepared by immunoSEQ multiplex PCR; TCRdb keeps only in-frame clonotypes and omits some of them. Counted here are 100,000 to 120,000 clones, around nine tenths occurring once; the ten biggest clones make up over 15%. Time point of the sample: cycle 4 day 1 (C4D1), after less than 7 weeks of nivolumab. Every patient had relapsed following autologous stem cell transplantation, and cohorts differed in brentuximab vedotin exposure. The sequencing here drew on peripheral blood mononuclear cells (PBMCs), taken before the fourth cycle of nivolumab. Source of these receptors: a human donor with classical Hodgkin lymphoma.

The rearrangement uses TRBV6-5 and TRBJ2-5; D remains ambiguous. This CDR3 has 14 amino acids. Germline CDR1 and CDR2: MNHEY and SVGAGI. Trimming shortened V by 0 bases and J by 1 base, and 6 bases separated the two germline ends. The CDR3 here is CASSYSLIQETQYF. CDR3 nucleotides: TGTGCCAGCAGTTACTCCCTAATCCAAGAGACCCAGTACTTC.

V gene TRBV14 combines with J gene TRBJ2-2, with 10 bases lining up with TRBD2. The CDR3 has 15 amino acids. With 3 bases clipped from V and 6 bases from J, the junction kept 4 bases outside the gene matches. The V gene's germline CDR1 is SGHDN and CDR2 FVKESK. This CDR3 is CASSHLAGDAGELFF. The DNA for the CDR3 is TGTGCCAGCAGCCATCTAGCGGGAGATGCCGGGGAGCTGTTTTTT.

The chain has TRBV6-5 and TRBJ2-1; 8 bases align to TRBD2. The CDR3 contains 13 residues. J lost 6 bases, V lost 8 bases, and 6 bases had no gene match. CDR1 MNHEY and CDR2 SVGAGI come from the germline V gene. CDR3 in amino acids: CASGLAPLNEQFF. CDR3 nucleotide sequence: TGTGCCAGCGGACTAGCTCCTCTCAATGAGCAGTTCTTC.

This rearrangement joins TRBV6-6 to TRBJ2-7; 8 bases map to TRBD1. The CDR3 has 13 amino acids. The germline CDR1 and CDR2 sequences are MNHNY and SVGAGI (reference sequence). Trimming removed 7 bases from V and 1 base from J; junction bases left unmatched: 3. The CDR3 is CASIDRGSYEQYF. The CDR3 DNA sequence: TGTGCCAGCATTGACAGGGGTTCCTACGAGCAGTACTTC.

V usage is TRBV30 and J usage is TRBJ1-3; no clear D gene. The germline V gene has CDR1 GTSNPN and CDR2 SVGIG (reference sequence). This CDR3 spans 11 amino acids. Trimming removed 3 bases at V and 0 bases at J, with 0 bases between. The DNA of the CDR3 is TGTGCCTGGAGCTCTGGAAACACCATATATTTT. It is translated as CAWSSGNTIYF. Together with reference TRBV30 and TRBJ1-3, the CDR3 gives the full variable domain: SQTIHQWPATLVQPVGSPLSLECTVEGTSNPNLYWYRQAAGRGLQLLFYSVGIGQISSEVPQNLSASRPQDRQFILSSKKLLLSDSGFYLCAWSSGNTIYFGEGSWLTVV.

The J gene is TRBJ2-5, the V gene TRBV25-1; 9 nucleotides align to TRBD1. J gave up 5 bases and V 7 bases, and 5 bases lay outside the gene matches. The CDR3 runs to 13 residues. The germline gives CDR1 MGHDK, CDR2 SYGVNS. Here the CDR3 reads CASTRDRVETQYF. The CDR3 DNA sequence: TGTGCCAGCACCAGGGACAGGGTTGAGACCCAGTACTTC. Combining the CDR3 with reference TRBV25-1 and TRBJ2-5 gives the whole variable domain EADIYQTPRYLVIGTGKKITLECSQTMGHDKMYWYQQDPGMELHLIHYSYGVNSTEKGDLSSESTVSRIRTEHFPLTLESARPSHTSQYLCASTRDRVETQYFGPGTRLLVL.

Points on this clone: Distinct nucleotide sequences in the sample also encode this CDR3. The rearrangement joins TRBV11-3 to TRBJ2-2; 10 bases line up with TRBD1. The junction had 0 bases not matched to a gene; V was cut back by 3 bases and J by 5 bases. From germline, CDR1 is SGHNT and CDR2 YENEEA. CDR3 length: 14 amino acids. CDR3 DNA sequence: TGTGCCAGCAGCTTGGGACAGGGGACCGGGGAGCTGTTTTTT. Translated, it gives CASSLGQGTGELFF.

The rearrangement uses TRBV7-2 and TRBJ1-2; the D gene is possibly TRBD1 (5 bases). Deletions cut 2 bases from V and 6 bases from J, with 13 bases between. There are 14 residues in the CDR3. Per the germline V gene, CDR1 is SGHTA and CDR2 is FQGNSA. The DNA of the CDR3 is TGTGCCAGCAGCTTACCAGGGAAACCGGATGGCTACACCTTC. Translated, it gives CASSLPGKPDGYTF.

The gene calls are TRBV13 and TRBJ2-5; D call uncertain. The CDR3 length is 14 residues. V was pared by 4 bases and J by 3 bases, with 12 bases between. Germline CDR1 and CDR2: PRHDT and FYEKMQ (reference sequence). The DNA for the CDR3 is TGTGCCAGCAGCTCGATGGGCGGAGAAGAGACCCAGTACTTC. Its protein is CASSSMGGEETQYF.

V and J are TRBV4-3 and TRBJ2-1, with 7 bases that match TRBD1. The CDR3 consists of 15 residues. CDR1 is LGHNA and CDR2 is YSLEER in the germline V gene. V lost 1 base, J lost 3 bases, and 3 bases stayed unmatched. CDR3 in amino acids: CASSQGQGYYNEQFF. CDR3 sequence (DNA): TGCGCCAGCAGCCAAGGACAGGGTTACTACAATGAGCAGTTCTTC.

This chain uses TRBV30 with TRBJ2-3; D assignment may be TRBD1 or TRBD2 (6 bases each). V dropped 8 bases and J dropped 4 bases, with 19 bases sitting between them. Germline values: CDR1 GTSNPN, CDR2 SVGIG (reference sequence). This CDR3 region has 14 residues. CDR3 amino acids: CATRGQGSADTQYF. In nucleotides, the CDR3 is TGTGCCACCCGGGGGCAGGGCAGCGCAGATACGCAGTATTTT.

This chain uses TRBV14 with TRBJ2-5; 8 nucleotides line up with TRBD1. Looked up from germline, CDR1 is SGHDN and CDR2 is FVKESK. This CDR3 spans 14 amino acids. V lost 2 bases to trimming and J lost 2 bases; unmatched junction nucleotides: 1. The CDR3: CASSQNRGQETQYF. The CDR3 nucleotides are TGTGCCAGCAGCCAAAACAGGGGGCAAGAGACCCAGTACTTC.

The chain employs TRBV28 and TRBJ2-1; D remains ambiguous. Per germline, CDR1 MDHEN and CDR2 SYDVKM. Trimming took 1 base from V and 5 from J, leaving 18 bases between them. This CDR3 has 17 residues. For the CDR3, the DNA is TGTGCCAGCAGTTTATTTACCGTGCCCAACACCAACAATGAGCAGTTCTTC. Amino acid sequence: CASSLFTVPNTNNEQFF.

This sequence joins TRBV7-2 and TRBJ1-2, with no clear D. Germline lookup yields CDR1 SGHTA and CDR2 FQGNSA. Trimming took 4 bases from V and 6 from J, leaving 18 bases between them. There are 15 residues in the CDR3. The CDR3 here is CASSSWTPAVHGYTF. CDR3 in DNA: TGTGCCAGCAGCTCTTGGACCCCGGCGGTCCATGGCTACACCTTC.

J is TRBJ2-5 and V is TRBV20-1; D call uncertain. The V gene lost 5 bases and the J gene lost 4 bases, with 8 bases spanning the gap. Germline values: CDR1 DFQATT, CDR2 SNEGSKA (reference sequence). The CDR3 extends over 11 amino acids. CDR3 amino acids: CSAATRETQYF. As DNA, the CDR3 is TGCAGTGCTGCCACAAGAGAGACCCAGTACTTC.

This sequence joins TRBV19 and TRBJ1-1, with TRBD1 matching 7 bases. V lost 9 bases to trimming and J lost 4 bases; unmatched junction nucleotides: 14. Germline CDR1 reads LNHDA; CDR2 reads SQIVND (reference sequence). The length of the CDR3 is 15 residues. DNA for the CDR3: TGTGCCAGCAAGGAGACGTACAGGGGAGGCACTGAAGCTTTCTTT. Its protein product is CASKETYRGGTEAFF.

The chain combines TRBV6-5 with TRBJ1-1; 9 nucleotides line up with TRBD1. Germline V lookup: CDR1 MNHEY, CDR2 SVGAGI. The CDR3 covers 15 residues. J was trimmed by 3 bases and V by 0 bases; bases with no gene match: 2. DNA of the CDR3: TGTGCCAGCAGTTACTCCGGACAGGGGTACACTGAAGCTTTCTTT. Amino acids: CASSYSGQGYTEAFF.